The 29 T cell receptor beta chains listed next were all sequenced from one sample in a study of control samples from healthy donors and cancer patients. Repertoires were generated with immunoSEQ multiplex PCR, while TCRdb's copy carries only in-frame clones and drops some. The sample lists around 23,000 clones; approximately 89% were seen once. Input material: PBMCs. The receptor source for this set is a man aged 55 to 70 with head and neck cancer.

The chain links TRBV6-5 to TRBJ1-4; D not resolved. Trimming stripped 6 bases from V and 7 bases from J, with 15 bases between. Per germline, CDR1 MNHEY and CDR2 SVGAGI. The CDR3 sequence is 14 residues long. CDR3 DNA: TGTGCCAGCAGACGGGCCCTAAACAGTGAAAAACTGTTTTTT. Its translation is CASRRALNSEKLFF.

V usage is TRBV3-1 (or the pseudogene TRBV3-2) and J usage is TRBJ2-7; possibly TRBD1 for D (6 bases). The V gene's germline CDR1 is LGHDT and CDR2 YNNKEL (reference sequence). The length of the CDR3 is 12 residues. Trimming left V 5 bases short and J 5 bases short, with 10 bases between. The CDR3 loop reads CASSRGHHEQYF. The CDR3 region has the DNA TGTGCCAGCAGCAGGGGACACCACGAGCAGTACTTC.

The CDR3 loop is CASSKTSGHYNEQFF. The DNA for the CDR3 is TGTGCCAGTAGTAAGACTAGCGGGCATTACAATGAGCAGTTCTTC. The rearrangement joins TRBV19 to TRBJ2-1; TRBD2 agrees at 10 bases. The CDR3 consists of 15 residues. Trimming removed 4 bases from V and 4 bases from J; junction bases left unmatched: 4. Germline V gene data show CDR1 as LNHDA and CDR2 as SQIVND (reference sequence).

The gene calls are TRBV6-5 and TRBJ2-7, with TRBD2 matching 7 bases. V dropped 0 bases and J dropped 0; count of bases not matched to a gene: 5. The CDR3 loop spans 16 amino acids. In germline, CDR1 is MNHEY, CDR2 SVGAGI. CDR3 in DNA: TGTGCCAGCAGTTACTCGAGTCTAGCGGACTCCTACGAGCAGTACTTC. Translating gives CASSYSSLADSYEQYF.

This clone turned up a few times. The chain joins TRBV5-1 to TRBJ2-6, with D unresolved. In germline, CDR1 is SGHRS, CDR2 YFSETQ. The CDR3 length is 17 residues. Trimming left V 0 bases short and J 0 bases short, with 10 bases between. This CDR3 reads CASSLVMQISGANVLTF. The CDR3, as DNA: TGCGCCAGCAGCTTGGTCATGCAGATCTCTGGGGCCAACGTCCTGACTTTC.

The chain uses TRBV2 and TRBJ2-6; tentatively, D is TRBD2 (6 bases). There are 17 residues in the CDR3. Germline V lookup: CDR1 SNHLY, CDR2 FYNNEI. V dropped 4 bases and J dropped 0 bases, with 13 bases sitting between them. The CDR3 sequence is CASSAGGRSSGANVLTF. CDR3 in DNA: TGTGCCAGCAGTGCCGGGGGACGCAGCTCTGGGGCCAACGTCCTGACTTTC.

CDR3 nucleotide sequence: TGCGCCAGCAGCTTGACTAGCGGGGGGGCCTACAATGAGCAGTTCTTC. Translating gives CASSLTSGGAYNEQFF. The chain has TRBV5-1 and TRBJ2-1; TRBD2 aligns across 13 bases. This CDR3 spans 16 amino acids. Germline V gene sequence: CDR1 SGHRS, CDR2 YFSETQ. J was trimmed by 2 bases and V by 1 base; bases with no gene match: 0.

The CDR3 here is CASSHYRVYEQYV. The CDR3 nucleotides are TGTGCCAGCAGTCACTACAGGGTCTACGAGCAGTACGTC. The genes are TRBV6-5 and TRBJ2-7, with D possibly matching TRBD1 (6 bases). The V end was cut by 5 bases, the J end by 3 bases, with 11 bases between. The CDR3 is made up of 13 amino acids. Germline CDR1 and CDR2: MNHEY and SVGAGI.

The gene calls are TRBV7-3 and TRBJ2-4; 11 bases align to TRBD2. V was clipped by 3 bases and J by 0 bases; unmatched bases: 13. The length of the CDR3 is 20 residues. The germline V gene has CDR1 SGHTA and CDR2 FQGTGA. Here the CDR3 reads CASSFLLAGEWEGAKNIQYF. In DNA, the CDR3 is TGTGCCAGCAGCTTCCTACTAGCGGGAGAGTGGGAAGGAGCCAAAAACATTCAGTACTTC.

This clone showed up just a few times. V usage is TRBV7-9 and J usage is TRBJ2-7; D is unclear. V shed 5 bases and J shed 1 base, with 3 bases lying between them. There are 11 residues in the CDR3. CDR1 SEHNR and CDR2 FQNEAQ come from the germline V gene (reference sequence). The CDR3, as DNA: TGTGCCAGCAGCCCTTCCTACGAGCAGTACTTC. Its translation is CASSPSYEQYF.

This CDR3 reads CASSLAGQRGNTIYF. The CDR3 DNA reads TGTGCCAGCAGCTTGGCCGGGCAGCGGGGAAACACCATATATTTT. The chain employs TRBV5-4 and TRBJ1-3; D not certain. V lost 0 bases and J lost 4, with 11 bases in between. This CDR3 region has 15 residues. Germline V lookup: CDR1 SGHNT, CDR2 YYREEE (reference sequence).

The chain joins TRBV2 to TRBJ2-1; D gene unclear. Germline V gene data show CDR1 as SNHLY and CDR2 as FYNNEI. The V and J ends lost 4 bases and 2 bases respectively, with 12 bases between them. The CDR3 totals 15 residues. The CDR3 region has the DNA TGTGCCAGCAGTGGCAGGCTAGGAACCTACAATGAGCAGTTCTTC. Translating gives CASSGRLGTYNEQFF.

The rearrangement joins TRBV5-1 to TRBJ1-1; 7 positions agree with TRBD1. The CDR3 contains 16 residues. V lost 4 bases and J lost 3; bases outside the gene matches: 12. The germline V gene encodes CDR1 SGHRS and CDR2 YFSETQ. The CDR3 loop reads CASSPGTDLGHTEAFF. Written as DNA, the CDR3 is TGCGCCAGCAGCCCTGGGACAGACCTCGGCCACACTGAAGCTTTCTTT.

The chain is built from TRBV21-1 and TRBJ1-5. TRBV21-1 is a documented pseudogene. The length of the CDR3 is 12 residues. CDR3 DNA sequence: TGTGCCAGCAGCAAAATGGGGGTGCCCCAGCATTTT. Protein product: CASSKMGVPQHF.

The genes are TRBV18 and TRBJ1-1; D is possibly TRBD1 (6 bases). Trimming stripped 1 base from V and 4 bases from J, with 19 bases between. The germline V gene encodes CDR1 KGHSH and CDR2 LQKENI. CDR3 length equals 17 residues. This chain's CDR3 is CASSPREGQGRSTEAFF. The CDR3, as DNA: TGTGCCAGCTCACCACGAGAAGGCCAGGGGAGGAGCACTGAAGCTTTCTTT.

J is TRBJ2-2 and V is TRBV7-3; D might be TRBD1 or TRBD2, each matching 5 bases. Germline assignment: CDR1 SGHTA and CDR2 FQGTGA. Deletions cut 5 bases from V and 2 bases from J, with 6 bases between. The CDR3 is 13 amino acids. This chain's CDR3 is CASSRDNTGELFF. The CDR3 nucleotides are TGTGCCAGCAGCCGGGACAACACCGGGGAGCTGTTTTTT.

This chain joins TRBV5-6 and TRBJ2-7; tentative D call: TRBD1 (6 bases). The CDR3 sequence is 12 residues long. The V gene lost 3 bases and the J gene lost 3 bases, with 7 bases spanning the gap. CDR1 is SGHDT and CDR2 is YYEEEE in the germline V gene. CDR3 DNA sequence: TGTGCCAGCAGCTCACAGGGCTACGAGCAGTACGTC. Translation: CASSSQGYEQYV.

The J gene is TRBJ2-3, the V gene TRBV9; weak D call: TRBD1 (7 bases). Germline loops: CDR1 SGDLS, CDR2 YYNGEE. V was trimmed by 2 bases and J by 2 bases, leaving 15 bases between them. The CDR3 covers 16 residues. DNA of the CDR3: TGTGCCAGCAGCGTTTCCCCAGGGGGGCCCACAGATACGCAGTATTTT. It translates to CASSVSPGGPTDTQYF.

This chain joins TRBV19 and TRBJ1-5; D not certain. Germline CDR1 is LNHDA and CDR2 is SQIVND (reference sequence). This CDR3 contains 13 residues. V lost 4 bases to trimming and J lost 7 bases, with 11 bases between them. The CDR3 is CASSTLVSQPQHF. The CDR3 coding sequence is TGTGCCAGTAGTACCCTGGTGTCCCAGCCCCAGCATTTT.

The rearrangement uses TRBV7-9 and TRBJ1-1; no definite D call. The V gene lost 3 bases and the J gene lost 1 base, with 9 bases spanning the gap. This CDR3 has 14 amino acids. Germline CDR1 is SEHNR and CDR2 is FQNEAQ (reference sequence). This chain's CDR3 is CASSFWGRNTEAFF. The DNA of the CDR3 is TGTGCCAGCAGCTTCTGGGGAAGGAACACTGAAGCTTTCTTT.

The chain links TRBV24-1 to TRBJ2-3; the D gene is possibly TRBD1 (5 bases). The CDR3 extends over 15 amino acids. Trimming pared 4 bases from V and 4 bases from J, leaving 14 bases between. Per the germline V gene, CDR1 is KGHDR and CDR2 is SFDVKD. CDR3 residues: CATSDPLRAPDTQYF. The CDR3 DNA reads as TGTGCCACCAGTGACCCCCTCAGGGCCCCAGATACGCAGTATTTT.

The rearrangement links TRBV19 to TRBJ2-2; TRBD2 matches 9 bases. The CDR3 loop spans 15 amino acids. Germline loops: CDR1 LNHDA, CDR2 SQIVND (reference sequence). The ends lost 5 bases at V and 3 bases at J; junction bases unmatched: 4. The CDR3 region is CASSQREAYTGELFF. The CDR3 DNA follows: TGTGCCAGTAGTCAGCGGGAGGCTTACACCGGGGAGCTGTTTTTT.

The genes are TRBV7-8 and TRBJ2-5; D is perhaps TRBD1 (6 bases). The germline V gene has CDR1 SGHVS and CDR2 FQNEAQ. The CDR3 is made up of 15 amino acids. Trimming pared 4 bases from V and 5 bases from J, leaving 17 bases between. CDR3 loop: CASSSMDVGAETQYF. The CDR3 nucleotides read TGTGCCAGCAGCTCAATGGACGTGGGGGCTGAGACCCAGTACTTC.

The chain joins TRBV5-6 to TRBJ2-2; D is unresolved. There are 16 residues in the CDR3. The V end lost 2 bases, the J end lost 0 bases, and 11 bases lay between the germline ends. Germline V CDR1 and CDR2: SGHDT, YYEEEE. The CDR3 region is CASSLGQNANTGELFF. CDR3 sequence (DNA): TGTGCCAGCAGCTTAGGGCAAAACGCGAACACCGGGGAGCTGTTTTTT.

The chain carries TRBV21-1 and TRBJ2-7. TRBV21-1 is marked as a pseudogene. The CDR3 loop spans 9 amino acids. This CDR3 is CASPYEQYF. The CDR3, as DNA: TGTGCCAGCCCCTACGAGCAGTACTTC.

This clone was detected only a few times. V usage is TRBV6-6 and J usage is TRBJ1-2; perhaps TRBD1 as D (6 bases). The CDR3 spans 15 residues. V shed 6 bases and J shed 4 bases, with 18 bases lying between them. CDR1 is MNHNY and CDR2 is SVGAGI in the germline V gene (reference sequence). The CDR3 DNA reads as TGTGCCAGCAGCTCATGGGGGGGCAACTCCTATGGCTACACCTTC. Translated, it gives CASSSWGGNSYGYTF.

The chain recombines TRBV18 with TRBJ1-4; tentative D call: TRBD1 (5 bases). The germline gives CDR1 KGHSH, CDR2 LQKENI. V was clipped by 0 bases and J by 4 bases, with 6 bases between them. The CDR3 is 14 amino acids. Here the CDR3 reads CASSPPGVNEKLFF. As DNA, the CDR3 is TGTGCCAGCTCACCACCAGGGGTTAATGAAAAACTGTTTTTT.

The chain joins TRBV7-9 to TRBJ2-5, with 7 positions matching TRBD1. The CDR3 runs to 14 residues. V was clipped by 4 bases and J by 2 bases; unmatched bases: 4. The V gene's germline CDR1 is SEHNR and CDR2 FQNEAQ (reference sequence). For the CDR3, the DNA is TGTGCCAGCAGCTACTGGGACAGACAAGAGACCCAGTACTTC. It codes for CASSYWDRQETQYF.

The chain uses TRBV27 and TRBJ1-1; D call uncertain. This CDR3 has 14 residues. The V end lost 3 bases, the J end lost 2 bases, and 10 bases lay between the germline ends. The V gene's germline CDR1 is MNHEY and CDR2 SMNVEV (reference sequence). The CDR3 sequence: CASSFKGTNTEAFF. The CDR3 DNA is TGTGCCAGCAGTTTTAAGGGCACTAACACTGAAGCTTTCTTT.